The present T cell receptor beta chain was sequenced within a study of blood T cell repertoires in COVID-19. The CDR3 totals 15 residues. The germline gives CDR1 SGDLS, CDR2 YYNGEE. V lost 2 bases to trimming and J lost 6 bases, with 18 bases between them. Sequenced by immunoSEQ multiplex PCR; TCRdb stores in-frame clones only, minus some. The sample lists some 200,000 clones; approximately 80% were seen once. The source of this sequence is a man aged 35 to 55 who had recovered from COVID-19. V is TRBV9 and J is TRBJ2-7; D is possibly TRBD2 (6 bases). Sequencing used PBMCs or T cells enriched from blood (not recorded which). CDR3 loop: CASSVRRGMGGEQYF. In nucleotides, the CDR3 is TGTGCCAGCAGCGTTCGGAGGGGAATGGGAGGCGAGCAGTACTTC.